These 4 T cell receptor beta chains originate from one sample sequenced in a study of control samples from healthy donors and cancer patients. Assay used: immunoSEQ multiplex PCR; TCRdb lists only in-frame clones, some missing. The sample holds 400,000 to 500,000 clones, 80% to 95% seen once. Sequencing input: PBMCs. These receptors were taken from a man between 40 and 49 years old with head and neck cancer.

This sequence joins TRBV9 and TRBJ1-2; tentative D call: TRBD1 (6 bases). Germline V gene lookup returns CDR1 SGDLS and CDR2 YYNGEE. Trimming left V 0 bases short and J 5 bases short, with 14 bases between. This CDR3 spans 15 amino acids. DNA of the CDR3: TGTGCCAGCAGCGTAGGACGGAACGGGACATATGGCTACACCTTC. This translates into CASSVGRNGTYGYTF.

The chain uses TRBV28 and TRBJ1-3; D unresolved. Trimming removed 3 bases at V and 4 bases at J, with 10 bases between. CDR1 is MDHEN, CDR2 SYDVKM, per germline. This CDR3 region has 14 residues. CDR3 nucleotide sequence: TGTGCCAGCAGTTTCCATCCGGTGGGAAACACCATATATTTT. This sequence encodes CASSFHPVGNTIYF.

This clone appeared once. V gene TRBV5-4 combines with J gene TRBJ2-2; no firm D call. This CDR3 has 15 residues. Germline V gives CDR1 SGHNT, CDR2 YYREEE (reference sequence). The ends were cut back, 1 base at V and 1 base at J, with 8 bases in the middle. The CDR3 here is CASSLFKGNTGELFF. CDR3 nucleotide sequence: TGTGCCAGCAGCTTGTTTAAGGGGAACACCGGGGAGCTGTTTTTT.

This sequence joins TRBV23-1 and TRBJ2-1; D is undetermined. TRBV23-1 is sorted into the ORF group, with uncertain function. V was clipped by 4 bases and J by 7 bases, with 14 bases between them. The CDR3 is 14 amino acids. The CDR3 region is CASSRPRVGNEQFF. CDR3 coding DNA: TGCGCCAGCAGTCGGCCAAGGGTTGGGAATGAGCAGTTCTTC.